What follows are 20 T cell receptor beta chains derived from one specimen sequenced in a study of Graves' ophthalmopathy and Graves' hyperthyroidism. Amplifying from RNA transcripts, the study obtained TCR beta CDR3 regions. First-round RT-PCR relied on HTBI primers, and a second-round multiplex PCR came next. TCRdb ran MiXCR on the multiplex PCR reads and lists one entry per CDR3 protein. The table has about 660,000 distinct CDR3 sequences, 35% to 50% seen once; the top ten hold around 3.3%. The source material was peripheral blood. These receptors were collected from an adult man with Graves' ophthalmopathy.

The chain has TRBV29-1 and TRBJ2-6, with D possibly being TRBD1 (6 bases). Germline CDR1 and CDR2: SQVTM and ANQGSEA. The CDR3 has 13 residues. The CDR3 region is CSTGSSGANVLTF. The DNA of the CDR3 is TGCAGTACAGGGAGCTCTGGGGCCAACGTCCTGACTTTC.

The chain combines TRBV5-1 with TRBJ2-7; TRBD1 agrees at 10 bases. Germline V CDR1 and CDR2: SGHRS, YFSETQ. Unmatched junction bases numbered 9, after V lost 2 bases and J lost 4 bases. The CDR3 is 16 amino acids. CDR3 residues: CASSFNPGTGAYEQYF. For the CDR3, the DNA is TGCGCCAGCAGCTTTAACCCCGGGACAGGGGCATACGAGCAGTACTTC. Variable domain in full (rest from reference TRBV5-1 and TRBJ2-7): KAGVTQTPRYLIKTRGQQVTLSCSPISGHRSVSWYQQTPGQGLQFLFEYFSETQRNKGNFPGRFSGRQFSNSRSEMNVSTLELGDSALYLCASSFNPGTGAYEQYFGPGTRLTVT.

For this clonotype: A much larger clone is a single base away; this may be a read error. The chain has TRBV5-1 and TRBJ2-7; TRBD1 aligns across 8 bases. The germline CDR1 and CDR2 sequences are SGHRS and YFSETQ. There are 14 residues in the CDR3. The chain's CDR3 is CASSPRQGWYKQYF. The DNA of the CDR3 is TGTGCCAGCAGCCCTAGACAGGGGTGGTACAAGCAGTACTTC.

This clonotype was picked up many times. The CDR3 nucleotides are TGTGCCAGTCAACCGGGGGGAAGGCCTGAAGCTTTCTTT. It encodes CASQPGGRPEAFF. The chain links TRBV7-9 to TRBJ1-1, with D perhaps TRBD1 (5 bases). The germline V gene has CDR1 SEHNR and CDR2 FQNEAQ (reference sequence). V shed 9 bases and J shed 6 bases, with 17 bases lying between them. This CDR3 comprises 13 residues.

As for this clonotype: This may come from a read error, since a much larger clone is one base off. The chain carries TRBV7-9 and TRBJ1-2; D is possibly TRBD1 (5 bases). V was cut by 1 base and J by 9 bases, with 18 bases left in between. Germline assignment: CDR1 SEHNR and CDR2 FQNEAQ (reference sequence). This CDR3 is 15 amino acids long. The chain's CDR3 is CASSLGSSTVKCYTF. The CDR3, as DNA: TGTGCCAGCAGCTTAGGCTCGTCGACAGTCAAGTGCTACACCTTC.

This clonotype appeared many times. The J gene is TRBJ2-2, the V gene TRBV7-2, with a weak D call TRBD1 (6 bases). Germline assignment: CDR1 SGHTA and CDR2 FQGNSA. V was shortened by 4 bases and J by 6 bases, with 15 bases between the two germline ends. The CDR3 has 15 residues. The DNA of the CDR3 is TGTGCCAGCAGCTCAAACAGGGATATCTCCGGGGAGCTGTTTTTT. This gives the protein CASSSNRDISGELFF.

In this sample, this clonotype turned up once. V gene TRBV25-1 combines with J gene TRBJ2-1; 8 nucleotides match TRBD2. V dropped 1 base and J dropped 1; count of bases not matched to a gene: 6. Germline V CDR1 and CDR2: MGHDK, SYGVNS. CDR3 size: 17 residues. CDR3 DNA: TGTGCCAGCAGTGAATTATCGGCGGGAGGTTCCTACAATGAGCAGTTCTTC. This sequence encodes CASSELSAGGSYNEQFF.

This sequence joins TRBV7-1 and TRBJ1-3; TRBD1 is a possible D gene (5 bases). TRBV7-1 is classed as an ORF, of uncertain function. The ends were cut back, 3 bases at V and 8 bases at J, with 20 bases in the middle. The CDR3 consists of 16 residues. CDR3 DNA: TGTGCCAGCAGCTCGATGACAGCTAACTATGGCTACACCATATATTTT. Translated: CASSSMTANYGYTIYF.

This clonotype was counted at least ten times. The V call is TRBV7-9, the J call TRBJ2-7; 10 nucleotides match TRBD1. V lost 5 bases and J lost 7; bases outside the gene matches: 14. The germline V gene has CDR1 SEHNR and CDR2 FQNEAQ (reference sequence). This CDR3 is 16 amino acids long. CDR3 DNA: TGTGCCAGCAGCCAGCCGAGGGGACAGGGGCTTAGGGAGCAGTACTTC. It codes for CASSQPRGQGLREQYF.

The table lists this clonotype with many counts. V is TRBV7-2 and J is TRBJ2-7; D is perhaps TRBD2 (5 bases). Germline-derived CDR1 and CDR2 are SGHTA and FQGNSA. V was shortened by 5 bases and J by 3 bases, with 14 bases between the two germline ends. The CDR3 totals 14 residues. The CDR3 loop reads CASSQAEDLYEQYF. For the CDR3, the DNA is TGTGCCAGCAGCCAAGCGGAGGATCTCTACGAGCAGTACTTC.

The rearrangement uses TRBV29-1 and TRBJ2-2; D is undetermined. The CDR3 runs to 13 residues. CDR1 is SQVTM and CDR2 is ANQGSEA in the germline V gene. Trimming removed 3 bases at V and 4 bases at J, with 9 bases between. This CDR3 reads CSVEGATTGELFF. In DNA, the CDR3 is TGCAGCGTTGAGGGTGCGACCACCGGGGAGCTGTTTTTT.

This clonotype showed up many times. This chain joins TRBV20-1 and TRBJ1-2; no reliable D call. The germline V gene has CDR1 DFQATT and CDR2 SNEGSKA (reference sequence). The CDR3 has 15 residues. Trimming stripped 1 base from V and 4 bases from J, with 16 bases between. The CDR3 sequence: CSARAPGPGTYGYTF. In nucleotides, the CDR3 is TGCAGTGCTAGAGCACCTGGGCCTGGAACCTATGGCTACACCTTC.

This clonotype was counted between two and nine times. In DNA, the CDR3 is TGTGCTAGTAGTAGGGCGGGGCTATACGAGCAGTACTTC. It yields the protein CASSRAGLYEQYF. The J gene is TRBJ2-7, the V gene TRBV25-1; possibly TRBD2 for D (6 bases). CDR1 and CDR2 from the germline V gene are MGHDK and SYGVNS. The CDR3 totals 13 residues.

At least ten counts were recorded for this clonotype. This sequence joins TRBV5-5 and TRBJ2-7; TRBD1 matches 7 bases. The CDR3 spans 14 residues. Germline V lookup: CDR1 SGHKS, CDR2 YYEKEE (reference sequence). After removal of 3 bases from V and 4 bases from J, the junction contained 7 bases not matched to a gene. In DNA form, the CDR3 reads TGTGCCAGCAGCTCGACAGGGATAGAATACGAGCAGTACTTC. Its translation is CASSSTGIEYEQYF. Drawing the rest from reference TRBV5-5 and TRBJ2-7, the complete variable domain is DAGVTQSPTHLIKTRGQQVTLRCSPISGHKSVSWYQQVLGQGPQFIFQYYEKEERGRGNFPDRFSARQFPNYSSELNVNALLLGDSALYLCASSSTGIEYEQYFGPGTRLTVT.

This clonotype appeared a few times. The chain joins TRBV5-1 to TRBJ1-1; D uncertain. Deletions cut 5 bases from V and 0 bases from J, with 14 bases between. CDR3 length: 15 residues. Germline-derived CDR1 and CDR2 are SGHRS and YFSETQ. The CDR3 sequence is CASSGVGKVNTEAFF. The DNA of the CDR3 is TGCGCCAGCAGTGGGGTGGGGAAGGTGAACACTGAAGCTTTCTTT.

This clonotype was recorded many times. The rearrangement links TRBV2 to TRBJ1-2, with D uncertain. The CDR3 spans 14 residues. Germline V gene sequence: CDR1 SNHLY, CDR2 FYNNEI. The V gene lost 1 base and the J gene lost 4 bases, with 10 bases spanning the gap. Here the CDR3 reads CASSEGLGGYGYTF. The CDR3 nucleotides read TGTGCCAGCAGTGAAGGGCTTGGAGGCTATGGCTACACCTTC.

The CDR3 reads CSVEGGSTRDNEQFF. CDR3 coding DNA: TGCAGCGTTGAAGGAGGTTCCACACGAGACAATGAGCAGTTCTTC. The gene calls are TRBV29-1 and TRBJ2-7; D is ambiguous. Near its end, the DNA agrees better with TRBJ2-1, so the J call may be wrong. The CDR3 is 15 amino acids. From germline, CDR1 is SQVTM and CDR2 ANQGSEA.

The rearrangement links TRBV5-8 to TRBJ2-7; possibly TRBD1 for D (8 bases). Trimming shortened V by 4 bases and J by 0 bases, and 17 bases separated the two germline ends. The CDR3 contains 16 residues. Looked up from germline, CDR1 is SGHTS and CDR2 is YDEGEE. The CDR3 loop is CASSPTDRDYSYEQYF. The CDR3, as DNA: TGTGCCAGCAGCCCCACGGACAGGGACTACTCCTACGAGCAGTACTTC.

This rearrangement joins TRBV29-1 to TRBJ2-5; D ambiguous. Looked up from germline, CDR1 is SQVTM and CDR2 is ANQGSEA. CDR3 length equals 11 residues. V lost 7 bases and J lost 5, with 11 bases in between. CDR3 sequence reads: CSDQPRETQYF. The DNA for the CDR3 is TGCAGCGATCAGCCCCGGGAGACCCAGTACTTC.

The V and J genes are TRBV10-3 and TRBJ1-6; D unresolved. The CDR3 has 14 amino acids. The germline V gene encodes CDR1 ENHRY and CDR2 SYGVKD. V was cut by 10 bases and J by 7 bases, with 17 bases left in between. The CDR3 sequence: CASSAQTENSPLHF. In nucleotides, the CDR3 is TGTGCCAGCAGCGCGCAGACGGAGAATTCACCCCTCCACTTT.